Included here is one TCR beta chain sequence, with context. The CDR3 extends over 15 amino acids. Germline-derived CDR1 and CDR2 are SSHAT and FNYEAQ (reference sequence). V gave up 4 bases and J gave up 2 bases, with 11 bases separating them. Methods used by the authors: How many nucleated cells were present was estimated from reference gene primer amplification. Sequencing used immunoSEQ multiplex PCR; TCRdb keeps in-frame clones, though not all of them. V and J calls and clone size are as listed in that table; D and trimming were resolved from the DNA. The sample includes over 120,000 clones, around 84% seen only once; the top ten take 10%. These data belong to a study of blood T cell repertoires in COVID-19. Study context: PBMCs, B-cell-depleted T cells, or T cells provided the cDNA or gDNA that made up the material.

This clonotype was obtained from a man in his 60s with active or convalescent COVID-19. Sequenced material: peripheral blood. The rearrangement uses TRBV7-7 and TRBJ1-4; D is possibly TRBD1 (6 bases). The CDR3 DNA reads as TGTGCCAGCAGCTCCACTGGACAGACTAATGAAAAACTGTTTTTT. Translated: CASSSTGQTNEKLFF.